This T cell receptor (beta chain) was captured in a study of blood T cell repertoires in COVID-19. Study overall: Sources were T cells, B-cell-depleted T cells, or PBMCs; the material itself was cDNA or gDNA.

Per the study methods: Reference gene primer amplification in the assay estimated nucleated cell counts. Sequencing was performed with immunoSEQ multiplex PCR; in TCRdb, only in-frame clones are kept and a portion is missing. The V and J calls and clone size were taken over from that table, and D and trimming were inferred from the DNA. The sample has around 450,000 clones, less than 95% seen once. The age range of participants was 18 to 89 years, with residence in some 25 US areas. Cohorts were assigned according to the clinical history that participants reported. J lost 5 bases, V lost 1 base, and 11 bases had no gene match. CDR3 size: 17 residues. The germline CDR1 and CDR2 sequences are SEHNR and FQNEAQ (reference sequence).

This receptor was taken from a young man who had recovered from COVID-19. Sequenced sample: PBMCs or T cells enriched from blood (not recorded which). The rearrangement links TRBV7-9 to TRBJ2-1, with TRBD2 identical over 7 bases. The CDR3 sequence is CASSLELWTRKDNEQFF. The CDR3 DNA reads as TGTGCCAGCAGCTTAGAACTTTGGACTAGGAAGGACAATGAGCAGTTCTTC.